Below, 15 T cell receptor beta chains from the same sample are listed, as sequenced in a study of T cells in Graves' hyperthyroidism and ophthalmopathy. There were TCR beta CDR3 regions amplified from RNA transcripts. The HTBI primer set served for first-round RT-PCR of the TCR CDR3. TCRdb re-called the multiplex PCR reads with MiXCR, one entry per CDR3 protein. The sample has about 530,000 distinct CDR3 sequences; roughly 18% are singletons. Sequenced input: blood. Every receptor here comes from a woman younger than 35 with Graves' ophthalmopathy.

The chain recombines TRBV6-1 with TRBJ2-3; D is ambiguous. The V gene lost 6 bases and the J gene lost 1 base, with 11 bases spanning the gap. CDR3 size: 14 residues. Germline V CDR1 and CDR2: MNHNS, SASEGT. CDR3 region: CASRVRPGTDTQYF. In DNA form, the CDR3 reads TGTGCCAGCAGGGTACGTCCTGGCACAGATACGCAGTATTTT.

This clonotype showed up many times. The chain links TRBV28 to TRBJ1-1; TRBD1 agrees at 7 bases. The V segment lost 7 bases and the J segment 3 bases; nucleotides outside the gene matches: 11. The CDR3 totals 15 residues. Germline V CDR1 and CDR2: MDHEN, SYDVKM. The DNA for the CDR3 is TGTGCCAGCACCCCACAGGGGTGGAGGGACACTGAAGCTTTCTTT. It yields the protein CASTPQGWRDTEAFF.

This clonotype was observed a few times. This sequence joins TRBV30 and TRBJ1-4, with TRBD1 matching over 7 bases. The CDR3 covers 13 residues. CDR1 and CDR2 (germline): GTSNPN, SVGIG (reference sequence). The CDR3 loop reads CAHTGATNEKLFF. In DNA form, the CDR3 reads TGTGCTCATACAGGGGCAACTAATGAAAAACTGTTTTTT.

Comment on this clonotype: This clone may be a read error of a much larger clone one base away. This rearrangement joins TRBV11-3 to TRBJ2-2; D may be TRBD2 (6 bases). Germline lookup yields CDR1 SGHNT and CDR2 YENEEA. The CDR3 totals 16 residues. The CDR3, as DNA: TGTGTCAGCAGCTCGTCCCGACTAGATCTGACCGGGGAGCTGTTTTTT. Its protein is CVSSSSRLDLTGELFF.

This clonotype was observed at least ten times. V usage is TRBV3-1 and J usage is TRBJ2-7, with a possible D match to TRBD2 (6 bases). CDR3 length: 16 amino acids. Per the germline V gene, CDR1 is LGHDT and CDR2 is YNNKEL (reference sequence). Trimming took off 1 base at V and 0 bases at J, with 13 bases between the two ends. CDR3 in amino acids: CASSQVYGSPSYEQYF. DNA for the CDR3: TGTGCCAGCAGCCAAGTGTACGGGAGTCCCTCCTACGAGCAGTACTTC.

This clonotype was picked up a small number of times. CDR3 nucleotide sequence: TGCAGTGCTCTTAGCGGGGTAGGCACAGATACGCAGTATTTT. It yields the protein CSALSGVGTDTQYF. The chain employs TRBV20-1 and TRBJ2-3; 8 nucleotides align to TRBD2. Germline values: CDR1 DFQATT, CDR2 SNEGSKA (reference sequence). CDR3 size: 14 residues. V shed 5 bases, J shed 1 base, and the junction held 5 bases outside the gene matches.

This clonotype was seen ten or more times. This chain uses TRBV11-3 with TRBJ2-1, with 14 bases matching TRBD2. Germline V CDR1 and CDR2: SGHNT, YENEEA. The V segment lost 5 bases and the J segment 5 bases; nucleotides outside the gene matches: 8. The CDR3 is 17 residues long. DNA of the CDR3: TGTGCCAGCAGCCTTCGACTAGCGGGGGGGCCCGACAATGAGCAGTTCTTC. Residues: CASSLRLAGGPDNEQFF.

This chain connects TRBV18 to TRBJ1-3; 11 bases are shared with TRBD1. V lost 3 bases and J lost 7; bases outside the gene matches: 8. The length of the CDR3 is 16 residues. CDR1 is KGHSH, CDR2 LQKENI, per germline. The CDR3 DNA sequence: TGTGCCAGCTCACCCCAGAATGGACAGGGGGCGAACACCATATATTTT. This translates into CASSPQNGQGANTIYF.

The gene calls are TRBV20-1 and TRBJ1-5; the D is unclear. Germline V CDR1 and CDR2: DFQATT, SNEGSKA (reference sequence). The CDR3 runs 13 residues. V lost 6 bases and J 2 bases, leaving 11 bases between the germline ends. In nucleotides, the CDR3 is TGCAGTGCAGAGGGCCTGGGCAATCAGCCCCAGCATTTT. Translation: CSAEGLGNQPQHF.

Many counts were recorded for this clonotype. The chain uses TRBV7-9 and TRBJ1-1; no reliable D call. The CDR3 length is 14 residues. The germline CDR1 and CDR2 sequences are SEHNR and FQNEAQ (reference sequence). V lost 1 base to trimming and J lost 0 bases, with 6 bases between them. CDR3: CASSLVEMNTEAFF. The CDR3 DNA follows: TGTGCCAGCAGCTTAGTTGAGATGAACACTGAAGCTTTCTTT.

This clonotype has more than one count but fewer than ten. The chain combines TRBV28 with TRBJ1-2; 7 bases align to TRBD1. Germline lookup yields CDR1 MDHEN and CDR2 SYDVKM. CDR3 length: 15 amino acids. With 2 bases clipped from V and 4 bases from J, the junction kept 7 bases outside the gene matches. The CDR3 DNA follows: TGTGCCAGCAGTTTAAAAGTCAGGGGGGGCTATGGCTACACCTTC. Amino acid sequence: CASSLKVRGGYGYTF.

J is TRBJ1-2 and V is TRBV29-1; no clear D. V lost 7 bases and J lost 7, with 28 bases in between. Germline CDR1 reads SQVTM; CDR2 reads ANQGSEA. The CDR3 spans 16 residues. CDR3: CSASPSVRDGASGYTF. CDR3 DNA: TGCAGCGCTAGCCCCTCCGTCCGAGACGGTGCTAGTGGCTACACCTTC. The full variable domain, with the rest looked up from reference TRBV29-1 and TRBJ1-2, is SAVISQKPSRDICQRGTSLTIQCQVDSQVTMMFWYRQQPGQSLTLIATANQGSEATYESGFVIDKFPISRPNLTFSTLTVSNMSPEDSSIYLCSASPSVRDGASGYTFGSGTRLTVV.

This clonotype was seen more than once but under ten times. The chain carries TRBV20-1 and TRBJ1-1; D is undetermined. Per the germline V gene, CDR1 is DFQATT and CDR2 is SNEGSKA (reference sequence). V was clipped by 5 bases and J by 1 base, with 11 bases between them. The CDR3 covers 13 residues. The CDR3 loop reads CSAQPVTNTEAFF. CDR3 bases: TGCAGTGCTCAACCAGTTACGAACACTGAAGCTTTCTTT.

This clonotype was counted many times. This chain connects TRBV6-1 to TRBJ1-5; D is unresolved. Germline CDR1 reads MNHNS; CDR2 reads SASEGT. There are 14 residues in the CDR3. The V end was cut by 8 bases, the J end by 4 bases, with 15 bases between. The CDR3 bases are TGTGCCAGCGCAGTCCGGGATCTAAATCAGCCCCAGCATTTT. The encoded protein is CASAVRDLNQPQHF.

As regards this clonotype: A much larger clone is a single base away; this may be a read error. The chain uses TRBV12-3 or TRBV12-4 and TRBJ2-7, with 11 bases matching TRBD2. The CDR3 contains 15 residues. The CDR3 DNA sequence: TGTGCCAGCAGTCTAGCGGTACTAGCGGGAGCCGAGCAGTACTTC. It yields the protein CASSLAVLAGAEQYF.